This TCR beta chain was sequenced during a study of T-cell memory formation after mild COVID-19. The study, taken as a whole, reports: Shrinking CD4+ clones were chiefly CM and EM; CD8+ ones were chiefly EMRA.

Concerning this clonotype itself: Its antigen is still unknown.

Constant-segment primers served in 5'RACE that generated TCR alpha and TCR beta cDNA libraries bearing sample barcodes and UMIs. TCRdb reprocessed the 5' RACE reads via MiXCR and lists one record per CDR3 protein. This table holds roughly 250,000 distinct CDR3 sequences, about 15% found once. Input material: PBMCs or a T cell subset sorted from them (not recorded which). The TCR originated in a man aged 18 to 30 who had mild COVID-19 (a few samples of this study predate the infection). Cell type and time point are not known.

CDR3: CASSQDKTSGSGDTQYF. CDR3 DNA: TGTGCCAGCAGCCAAGATAAAACTAGCGGTTCAGGCGATACGCAGTATTTT. The genes are TRBV4-2 and TRBJ2-3; TRBD2 agrees at 8 bases. This CDR3 has 17 amino acids. From germline, CDR1 is LGHNA and CDR2 YNFKEQ. Trimming cost V 0 bases and J 6 bases; bases outside gene matches: 11.